A single sample is the source of the 9 T cell receptor beta chains below, sequenced in a study of cytomegalovirus exposure and HLA in healthy donors. Vbeta (60) and Jbeta (13) primers were used in the PCR. Assay: immunoSEQ multiplex PCR; the TCRdb copy retains only in-frame clones and omits some. The table has fewer than 200,000 clones, around 80% seen once. The sample taken for sequencing was PBMCs. The origin of the receptors is a woman aged 40 to 49 in good health and CMV-seronegative.

The chain is built from TRBV5-4 and TRBJ1-4; D gene unclear. V lost 1 base to trimming and J lost 4 bases, with 5 bases between them. Per germline, CDR1 SGHNT and CDR2 YYREEE (reference sequence). The CDR3 loop spans 13 amino acids. Here the CDR3 reads CASSLKYNEKLFF. DNA of the CDR3: TGTGCCAGCAGCTTGAAATATAATGAAAAACTGTTTTTT.

The chain combines TRBV18 with TRBJ1-5, with no clear D. Trimming removed 3 bases at V and 2 bases at J, with 8 bases between. Germline values: CDR1 KGHSH, CDR2 LQKENI. This CDR3 is 14 amino acids long. The CDR3: CASSPSEGNQPQHF. CDR3 in DNA: TGTGCCAGCTCACCGTCGGAGGGCAATCAGCCCCAGCATTTT. The full variable domain, its missing parts supplied by reference TRBV18 and TRBJ1-5, is NAGVMQNPRHLVRRRGQEARLRCSPMKGHSHVYWYRQLPEEGLKFMVYLQKENIIDESGMPKERFSAEFPKEGPSILRIQQVVRGDSAAYFCASSPSEGNQPQHFGDGTRLSIL.

The chain links TRBV29-1 to TRBJ1-2; 9 nucleotides align to TRBD1. This CDR3 has 13 amino acids. V gave up 6 bases and J gave up 7 bases; unmatched junction bases: 9. Germline V gene lookup returns CDR1 SQVTM and CDR2 ANQGSEA. The CDR3 sequence is CSVVGQGFCGYTF. The CDR3 region has the DNA TGCAGCGTGGTGGGACAGGGCTTCTGTGGCTACACCTTC.

This chain connects TRBV10-3 to TRBJ2-7; 10 bases align to TRBD1. This CDR3 contains 13 residues. Losses at the gene ends were 3 bases for V and 5 bases for J; bases not matched to a gene: 1. CDR1 and CDR2 from the germline V gene are ENHRY and SYGVKD. The CDR3 DNA reads TGTGCCATCAGTGAAGGACAGGGGGACGAGCAGTACTTC. Translating gives CAISEGQGDEQYF.

This chain uses TRBV15 with TRBJ1-2; D is possibly TRBD1 (5 bases). Germline values: CDR1 LNHNV, CDR2 YYDKDF (reference sequence). V dropped 4 bases and J dropped 8 bases, with 17 bases sitting between them. The CDR3 sequence is 14 residues long. In DNA form, the CDR3 reads TGTGCCACCAGCACAAGGGGATTAAAAGCCGGCTACACCTTC. This sequence encodes CATSTRGLKAGYTF.

The chain has TRBV6-5 and TRBJ1-2; 7 positions match TRBD1. Losses at the gene ends were 0 bases for V and 4 bases for J; bases not matched to a gene: 5. The CDR3 has 15 residues. Germline CDR1 is MNHEY and CDR2 is SVGAGI. CDR3 residues: CASSYSIGQVYGYTF. In DNA form, the CDR3 reads TGTGCCAGCAGTTACTCTATTGGACAGGTCTATGGCTACACCTTC.

The CDR3: CASSSSGDRVLDEQYF. In DNA, the CDR3 is TGTGCCAGCAGCTCCTCCGGGGACAGGGTTTTGGACGAGCAGTACTTC. This rearrangement joins TRBV13 to TRBJ2-7, with 9 bases identical to TRBD1. CDR3 length: 16 amino acids. CDR1 is PRHDT, CDR2 FYEKMQ, per germline (reference sequence). V was pared by 4 bases and J by 5 bases, with 12 bases of the junction left unmatched.

The gene calls are TRBV2 and TRBJ1-2; no reliable D call. CDR1 SNHLY and CDR2 FYNNEI come from the germline V gene. The CDR3 has 13 amino acids. Trimming removed 6 bases from V and 8 bases from J, with 16 bases in between. CDR3 in DNA: TGTGCCAGCAGCGGGGTTTTAGTGTACGGCTACACCTTC. Translation: CASSGVLVYGYTF.

The chain employs TRBV6-1 and TRBJ1-5; D possibly corresponds to TRBD1 (5 bases). Trimming left V 1 base short and J 3 bases short, with 13 bases between. The CDR3 runs to 16 residues. Germline CDR1 MNHNS, CDR2 SASEGT. The CDR3 coding sequence is TGTGCCAGCAGTGAAGACGGGGGGTACGTCAATCAGCCCCAGCATTTT. It yields the protein CASSEDGGYVNQPQHF.